This T cell receptor (beta chain) was observed in a study of PD-L1 blockade in urothelial cancer. Study background: Before enrollment, 0 to 3 chemotherapy regimens had been given to patients. At 6 weeks and at 3 weeks (second dose) after treatment start, blood was analyzed.

This CDR3 spans 14 amino acids. CDR1 is PRHDT, CDR2 FYEKMQ, per germline (reference sequence). V shed 3 bases, J shed 4 bases, and the junction held 0 bases outside the gene matches. Profiled with immunoSEQ multiplex PCR; TCRdb holds only in-frame clones, not every one. Here the sample spans 35,000 or so clones, over 70% being singletons. Time point described: pretreatment peripheral blood. The diagnosis in patients was locally advanced or metastatic urothelial carcinoma. All patients handed over anywhere from 1 to 8 samples, pretreatment and on-treatment. The input for sequencing was PBMCs, taken around atezolizumab (anti-PD-L1) treatment. J is TRBJ2-7 and V is TRBV13, with 13 bases identical to TRBD2. The receptor comes from a man in his sixties with urothelial cancer. The DNA for the CDR3 is TGTGCCAGCAGCTTGGGACTAGCGGGATACGAGCAGTACTTC. It is translated as CASSLGLAGYEQYF. The whole variable domain, remainder taken from reference TRBV13 and TRBJ2-7, is AAGVIQSPRHLIKEKRETATLKCYPIPRHDTVYWYQQGPGQDPQFLISFYEKMQSDKGSIPDRFSAQQFSDYHSELNMSSLELGDSALYFCASSLGLAGYEQYFGPGTRLTVT.